This is a list of T cell receptor beta chains from one sample in a study of human T cells and chemical hapten exposure. Via MiXCR, TCRdb re-called the RACE reads, giving one row per CDR3 protein. The table has approximately 90,000 distinct CDR3 sequences, approximately 9.7% seen once. Material: whole blood. The origin of the receptors is a female donor in good health. Some clones in this sample may be carry-over from other donors' samples. Both conserved end residues are part of each CDR3. D genes are given only for firm matches. Not all rows give a size; the values are once, few, many and, for expanded clones, a class.

d_call j_call v_call clone_size cdr3_aa cdr3_nt
TRBD1 TRBJ1-6 TRBV28 many CASSMVGTGDLRSPLHF TGTGCCAGCAGTATGGTCGGGACAGGGGATTTAAGGTCACCCCTCCACTTT
TRBD1 TRBJ2-6 TRBV4-3 - CASSQNRGSGANVLTF TGCGCCAGCAGCCAGAACAGGGGGAGTGGGGCCAACGTCCTGACTTTC
- TRBJ1-3 TRBV6-1 few CASSEMRGRRNTIYF TGTGCCAGCAGTGAAATGCGGGGGCGTAGAAACACCATATATTTT
- TRBJ1-1 TRBV12-3/TRBV12-4 few CASSLLGPNTEAFF TGTGCCAGCAGTTTATTGGGGCCGAACACTGAAGCTTTCTTT
- TRBJ1-5 TRBV6-6 many CASTWAGNQPQHF TGTGCCAGCACCTGGGCAGGCAATCAGCCCCAGCATTTT
- TRBJ2-5 TRBV3-1 - CASSPLPGAGKGFQETQYF TGTGCCAGCAGCCCTCTCCCAGGGGCGGGAAAGGGTTTCCAAGAGACCCAGTACTTC
- TRBJ1-5 TRBV28 few CASSLFTDYQPQHF TGTGCCAGCAGTTTGTTCACGGATTATCAGCCCCAGCATTTT
TRBD2 TRBJ2-1 TRBV6-6 - CATRPGKGLEGREQFF TGTGCCACAAGGCCAGGGAAAGGACTAGAGGGTCGGGAGCAGTTCTTC
TRBD2 TRBJ2-1 TRBV9 few CASSVTSGSFNEQFF TGTGCCAGCAGCGTGACTAGCGGGAGTTTCAATGAGCAGTTCTTC
- TRBJ2-7 TRBV6-1 many CASQDPGEQYF TGTGCCAGCCAGGACCCCGGCGAGCAGTACTTC
TRBD2 TRBJ2-4 TRBV29-1 many CSVEKGGKNIQYF TGCAGCGTTGAAAAGGGAGGGAAAAACATTCAGTACTTC
TRBD2 TRBJ2-3 TRBV7-2 many CASTKASGRTDTQYF TGTGCCAGTACCAAAGCTAGCGGGAGAACAGATACGCAGTATTTT
- TRBJ2-3 TRBV20-1 few CSARDLTHTDTQYF TGCAGTGCTAGAGATTTAACCCACACAGATACGCAGTATTTT
- TRBJ2-1 TRBV20-1 - CSASKKCGEQFF TGCAGTGCTAGTAAAAAGTGCGGTGAGCAGTTCTTC
TRBD2 TRBJ2-7 TRBV20-1 many CSAFPDFLAGPSSYEQYF TGCAGTGCTTTCCCTGATTTTCTAGCGGGGCCCAGCTCCTACGAGCAGTACTTC
- TRBJ2-1 TRBV27 - CASSLTASAYNEQFF TGTGCCAGCAGTTTAACAGCTAGCGCTTACAATGAGCAGTTCTTC
- TRBJ2-5 TRBV21-1 few CASSIGTGQETQYF TGTGCCAGCAGCATCGGGACAGGACAAGAGACCCAGTACTTC
TRBD2 TRBJ2-7 TRBV6-1 many CASRETSGRAVSYEQYF TGTGCCAGCAGGGAGACTAGCGGGAGGGCGGTCTCCTACGAGCAGTACTTC